The following is a TCR beta chain sequence with its context. The target of this receptor is not known. No base qualities exist here, and no much larger clone lies one base off it. Whole blood was collected in K2EDTA tubes by collaborating institutions according to the institutions' own protocols. For TCRbeta analysis, collaborator samples were shipped as frozen whole blood, as isolated PBMCs, or as DNA extracted from either sample type. The immunoSEQ Assay, a bias-controlled multiplex PCR, was used to amplify TCRbeta CDR3 regions from genomic DNA. On the authors' methods: The number of nucleated cells in each sample was estimated from the amplification of reference gene primers within the assay. Sequence reads were collapsed and filtered to measure the absolute abundance of every unique TCRbeta CDR3 rearrangement. Productive Simpson clonality was computed per sample as the square root of Simpson's diversity index over productive rearrangements. TCRdb limited this immuneACCESS table to in-frame rearrangements with V and J called. A share of clones is missing; checked studies link under half to unresolved V genes, and the rest is unexplained. V and J calls and clone size are those listed in that table; D and trimming were worked out from the DNA. A total of over 60,000 clones appear in this sample, 80% to 90% of them only once. The top ten clonotypes cover approximately 5% of the sample.

The data belong to a study of blood T cell repertoires in COVID-19 (dated by TCRdb to 2019 to 2021). General notes on the study: Collaborator samples came from the United States, Italy and Spain and covered acute and convalescent phases of COVID-19. Samples came from the ongoing ImmuneRACE study (first 160 participants) plus 1,254 subjects from 6 global collaborators. A freely available public database, intended as a resource for researchers studying the immune response to SARS-CoV-2, is where the repertoires were released. Subjects who had been exposed to COVID-19, were actively infected with it, or had recovered from it provided the deeply sampled blood TCRbeta repertoires that made up the dataset. The prospective study material was composed of cDNA or gDNA derived from T cells, B-cell-depleted T cells, or PBMCs. Where available, HLA class I and class II types were obtained from metadata supplied by the sample provider rather than from assay-based typing. A de-identified subject ID, COVID-19 status, age in years and sex were almost always included in the sample metadata.

The full study reports these points: How much clinical and demographic metadata was included differed by source and by participant, and the metadata was provided uncurated.

Source material: peripheral blood. The origin of this receptor is a woman in her 50s with active COVID-19.

Here is the DNA: TGCGCCAGCAGCCTAGGCCCACAGGGGGAGAGATATAATTCACCCCTCCACTTT. This yields the protein CASSLGPQGERYNSPLHF. The V and J segments used are TRBV4-1 and TRBJ1-6; TRBD1 lines up with 8 middle nucleotides. CDR1 MGHRA and CDR2 YSYEKL are derived from the germline V gene. V is trimmed back by 4 bases and J by 4 bases, and the junction contains 12 bases that no gene match accounts for. Counted from cysteine to phenylalanine, this CDR3 has 18 amino acids. The read is trimmed to its CDR3 DNA, 54 bases read in frame from base 1.